Below, 18 T cell receptor beta chains from the same sample are listed, as sequenced in a study of graft-versus-host responses after intestinal transplantation. Assay: immunoSEQ multiplex PCR; the TCRdb copy retains only in-frame clones and omits some. The sample shows roughly 99,000 clones, roughly 82% of them seen only once. Sequencing used PBMCs, obtained 255 days after intestinal transplant. Receptor source: a human patient who received an intestinal transplant, so some T cells may come from the graft donor.

The chain carries TRBV5-6 and TRBJ1-1; 7 bases map to TRBD1. CDR1 is SGHDT and CDR2 is YYEEEE in the germline V gene. J was trimmed by 5 bases and V by 4 bases; bases with no gene match: 8. The CDR3 has 14 amino acids. The CDR3 spells CASSPGTVWTEAFF. Here the CDR3 DNA reads TGTGCCAGCAGCCCCGGGACAGTCTGGACTGAAGCTTTCTTT.

V and J are TRBV18 and TRBJ1-6; D gene uncertain. V was trimmed by 3 bases and J by 8 bases, leaving 8 bases between them. CDR1 and CDR2 (germline): KGHSH, LQKENI. CDR3 length equals 13 residues. CDR3 in amino acids: CASSPLGDSPLHF. The CDR3 DNA sequence: TGTGCCAGCTCACCCCTCGGGGATTCACCCCTCCACTTT.

The gene calls are TRBV19 and TRBJ1-2; possibly TRBD1 for D (5 bases). Germline values: CDR1 LNHDA, CDR2 SQIVND (reference sequence). The ends were cut back, 5 bases at V and 5 bases at J, with 9 bases in the middle. The CDR3 has 12 amino acids. The CDR3 is CASSFQGYGYTF. DNA for the CDR3: TGTGCCAGTAGTTTCCAGGGATATGGCTACACCTTC.

The gene calls are TRBV7-2 and TRBJ1-2; the D is unclear. Germline assignment: CDR1 SGHTA and CDR2 FQGNSA. The V end lost 5 bases, the J end lost 3 bases, and 22 bases lay between the germline ends. The CDR3 contains 17 residues. CDR3 sequence (DNA): TGTGCCAGCAGCCCGCGTTCCGGCACAACTTCGTACTATGGCTACACCTTC. It codes for CASSPRSGTTSYYGYTF. The full variable domain, in which reference TRBV7-2 and TRBJ1-2 provide the parts outside the CDR3, is GAGVSQSPSNKVTEKGKDVELRCDPISGHTALYWYRQSLGQGLEFLIYFQGNSAPDKSGLPSDRFSAERTGGSVSTLTIQRTQQEDSAVYLCASSPRSGTTSYYGYTFGSGTRLTVV.

This chain connects TRBV2 to TRBJ2-7, with D uncertain. CDR1 and CDR2 from the germline V gene are SNHLY and FYNNEI. Trimming removed 4 bases from V and 4 bases from J, with 8 bases in between. The CDR3 loop spans 12 amino acids. The CDR3 loop is CASSGLLYEQYF. For the CDR3, the DNA is TGTGCCAGCAGTGGCTTACTATACGAGCAGTACTTC.

Turning to this clone: The junction departs from the called germline gene at one end, perhaps through a read error. V gene TRBV4-1 combines with J gene TRBJ1-2; TRBD1 might be the D (5 bases). Germline CDR1 MGHRA, CDR2 YSYEKL. This CDR3 has 13 residues. The CDR3 protein is CASSQYEGVGSTF. The CDR3 coding sequence is TGCGCCAGCAGCCAGTATGAAGGGGTAGGCTCCACCTTC.

This clone appeared once. The CDR3 DNA is TGCGCCAGCAGCCATAGGGGGTTTGGGAACACTGAAGCTTTCTTT. It encodes CASSHRGFGNTEAFF. The chain has TRBV4-3 and TRBJ1-1, with a tentative D call TRBD1 (6 bases). Germline V lookup: CDR1 LGHNA, CDR2 YSLEER. V dropped 3 bases and J dropped 1 base, with 12 bases sitting between them. The CDR3 has 15 residues.

This chain uses TRBV28 with TRBJ1-2; D may be TRBD1 (5 bases). The CDR3 sequence is 13 residues long. V gave up 5 bases and J gave up 2 bases, with 9 bases separating them. The germline V gene encodes CDR1 MDHEN and CDR2 SYDVKM. In DNA, the CDR3 is TGTGCCAGCAGTCCCGCAGGGAACTATGGCTACACCTTC. Encoded protein: CASSPAGNYGYTF.

The chain carries TRBV6-6 and TRBJ2-7; TRBD2 matches 10 bases. Germline V lookup: CDR1 MNHNY, CDR2 SVGAGI (reference sequence). The length of the CDR3 is 16 residues. V was pared by 6 bases and J by 2 bases, with 10 bases of the junction left unmatched. DNA for the CDR3: TGTGCCAGCAGCAACCCCCTTACTAGCGGGGCCTACGAGCAGTACTTC. As protein: CASSNPLTSGAYEQYF.

The J gene is TRBJ1-2, the V gene TRBV14; maybe TRBD1 (5 bases). V lost 0 bases to trimming and J lost 3 bases, with 14 bases between them. This CDR3 has 16 amino acids. Germline CDR1 is SGHDN and CDR2 is FVKESK. CDR3 sequence (DNA): TGTGCCAGCAGCCAAGAGGGACGGGGGATATACTATGGCTACACCTTC. Translation: CASSQEGRGIYYGYTF.

In DNA form, the CDR3 reads TGTGCCAGCAGTGCCCCGGGACTAGCTCATCTCAATGAGCAGTTCTTC. Its protein product is CASSAPGLAHLNEQFF. This sequence joins TRBV27 and TRBJ2-1; TRBD2 matches 9 bases. This CDR3 spans 16 amino acids. Germline assignment: CDR1 MNHEY and CDR2 SMNVEV (reference sequence). The V and J ends lost 5 bases and 6 bases, in that order; junction bases with no gene match: 11.

The chain is built from TRBV5-1 and TRBJ2-3; D gene ambiguous. V lost 2 bases to trimming and J lost 4 bases, with 11 bases between them. The CDR3 covers 14 residues. CDR1 and CDR2 (germline): SGHRS, YFSETQ. The CDR3 spells CASSLEVVADTQYF. Here the CDR3 DNA reads TGCGCCAGCAGCTTAGAGGTCGTGGCAGATACGCAGTATTTT.

The chain has TRBV6-4 and TRBJ1-1, with D perhaps TRBD1 (6 bases). The CDR3 consists of 14 residues. The germline gives CDR1 MRHNA, CDR2 SNTAGT. Trimming took off 5 bases at V and 5 bases at J, with 15 bases between the two ends. The CDR3 nucleotides read TGTGCCAGCAGTTTGGGGGGCTCTAGTACTGAAGCTTTCTTT. Its protein product is CASSLGGSSTEAFF.

The chain joins TRBV5-4 to TRBJ1-1, with 7 bases matching TRBD1. The CDR3 consists of 15 residues. The junction had 5 bases not matched to a gene; V was cut back by 0 bases and J by 3 bases. CDR1 is SGHNT and CDR2 is YYREEE in the germline V gene (reference sequence). The CDR3 protein is CASSLVPQGYTEAFF. DNA of the CDR3: TGTGCCAGCAGCTTGGTTCCACAGGGGTACACTGAAGCTTTCTTT.

This clone has a single count. The chain employs TRBV15 and TRBJ1-5; maybe TRBD1 (6 bases). V was pared by 4 bases and J by 0 bases, with 10 bases between. Germline CDR1 reads LNHNV; CDR2 reads YYDKDF (reference sequence). The CDR3 totals 15 residues. DNA for the CDR3: TGTGCCACCAGCACCCACAGGGATAGCAATCAGCCCCAGCATTTT. Protein product: CATSTHRDSNQPQHF.

The chain has TRBV5-1 and TRBJ2-2, with 7 bases fitting TRBD1. The germline V gene has CDR1 SGHRS and CDR2 YFSETQ. This CDR3 has 14 amino acids. V shed 6 bases and J 4 bases; nucleotides not matched to a gene: 6. CDR3 bases: TGCGCCAGCACCACAGGGGTTGGCACCGGGGAGCTGTTTTTT. This encodes CASTTGVGTGELFF.

V usage is TRBV5-4 and J usage is TRBJ1-3; D gene uncertain. Trimming removed 4 bases at V and 0 bases at J, with 11 bases between. Germline V gives CDR1 SGHNT, CDR2 YYREEE (reference sequence). The CDR3 is 15 residues long. The CDR3 reads CASSPYSGSGNTIYF. The CDR3 DNA follows: TGTGCCAGCAGCCCATACAGTGGCTCTGGAAACACCATATATTTT.

The chain carries TRBV5-4 and TRBJ1-1; D gene unclear. Germline values: CDR1 SGHNT, CDR2 YYREEE (reference sequence). V lost 5 bases to trimming and J lost 4 bases, with 12 bases between them. The CDR3 runs to 13 residues. The CDR3 reads CASRGMGITEAFF. The CDR3 region has the DNA TGTGCCAGCAGGGGAATGGGGATCACTGAAGCTTTCTTT.